The 28 T cell receptor beta chains given below trace back to one sample, sequenced in a study of T cell responses to AZD1222 COVID-19 vaccine. This table comes from immunoSEQ multiplex PCR, and its TCRdb copy is limited to in-frame clones, with some not included. The sample holds around 130,000 clones, approximately 93% seen once. The material sequenced was peripheral blood, taken on day 0 of AZD1222 vaccination. The receptors stem from an adult in good health.

The chain recombines TRBV29-1 with TRBJ2-1; TRBD2 aligns across 9 bases. Germline CDR1 SQVTM, CDR2 ANQGSEA. CDR3 length: 14 amino acids. CDR3 sequence reads: CRAQRTSVSDEQFF. CDR3 nucleotide sequence: TGCAGAGCCCAAAGGACTAGCGTATCCGATGAGCAGTTCTTC.

The chain carries TRBV11-3 and TRBJ2-6; D is tentatively TRBD1 or TRBD2 (5 bases each). Trimming took off 5 bases at V and 2 bases at J, with 10 bases between the two ends. In germline, CDR1 is SGHNT, CDR2 YENEEA. The CDR3 is 15 amino acids. Here the CDR3 reads CASSPGTAGANVLTF. The CDR3 nucleotides are TGTGCCAGCAGCCCTGGGACGGCTGGGGCCAACGTCCTGACTTTC.

The V and J genes are TRBV30 and TRBJ2-7, with D perhaps TRBD1 (5 bases). Germline CDR1 and CDR2: GTSNPN and SVGIG (reference sequence). The CDR3 is 12 amino acids. V lost 4 bases, J lost 2 bases, and 9 bases lay in between. The CDR3 reads CAWKTGPYEQYF. The CDR3 DNA follows: TGTGCCTGGAAAACAGGTCCCTACGAGCAGTACTTC.

The chain employs TRBV30 and TRBJ1-5; possible D gene TRBD1, 5 bases. The germline V and J ends were trimmed by 2 bases and 4 bases, with 21 bases remaining between them. The germline V gene encodes CDR1 GTSNPN and CDR2 SVGIG (reference sequence). This CDR3 has 17 amino acids. For the CDR3, the DNA is TGTGCCTGGAGTCCCTTTGTTGTGGGGGTAGGGAATCAGCCCCAGCATTTT. Protein sequence: CAWSPFVVGVGNQPQHF.

Only one count was recorded for this clone. V and J are TRBV19 and TRBJ2-7; 9 bases are a match to TRBD1. The V gene end was trimmed by 5 bases and the J gene end by 5 bases; junction bases not matched to a gene: 10. Per germline, CDR1 LNHDA and CDR2 SQIVND (reference sequence). There are 15 residues in the CDR3. CDR3 loop: CASSVTGQGTDEQYF. The DNA of the CDR3 is TGTGCCAGTAGTGTAACGGGACAGGGTACGGACGAGCAGTACTTC.

The chain is built from TRBV2 and TRBJ2-1, with D perhaps TRBD2 (5 bases). The CDR3 extends over 14 amino acids. The germline V and J ends were trimmed by 6 bases and 0 bases, with 9 bases remaining between them. Per the germline V gene, CDR1 is SNHLY and CDR2 is FYNNEI. CDR3 loop: CASSRGSSYNEQFF. The CDR3 bases are TGTGCCAGCAGCCGGGGTAGCTCCTACAATGAGCAGTTCTTC.

This clone was observed a single time. The V and J genes are TRBV5-4 and TRBJ1-1; no definite D call. In germline, CDR1 is SGHNT, CDR2 YYREEE (reference sequence). The CDR3 is 14 amino acids. Deletions cut 2 bases from V and 2 bases from J, with 10 bases between. The CDR3 is CASSFYGGNTEAFF. CDR3 sequence (DNA): TGTGCCAGCAGCTTTTACGGAGGTAACACTGAAGCTTTCTTT.

The chain employs TRBV2 and TRBJ1-2, with D perhaps TRBD1 (5 bases). The CDR3 is made up of 14 amino acids. Germline V gene sequence: CDR1 SNHLY, CDR2 FYNNEI. The V and J ends lost 2 bases and 4 bases respectively, with 11 bases between them. The CDR3 bases are TGTGCCAGCAGTGAACAGACAGCCTCCTATGGCTACACCTTC. Protein product: CASSEQTASYGYTF.

CDR3 loop: CASSSGTERLSYTF. DNA of the CDR3: TGTGCCAGCAGCTCAGGGACGGAGAGACTTAGCTACACCTTC. This chain links TRBV5-8 with TRBJ1-2; TRBD1 is a possible D gene (5 bases). The CDR3 spans 14 residues. CDR1 SGHTS and CDR2 YDEGEE come from the germline V gene. Deletions cut 3 bases from V and 9 bases from J, with 18 bases between.

The CDR3: CASSLMTLPSYEQYF. CDR3 sequence (DNA): TGTGCCAGCAGCTTAATGACACTTCCAAGCTACGAGCAGTACTTC. This chain connects TRBV7-2 to TRBJ2-7; D is unclear. V lost 2 bases to trimming and J lost 3 bases, with 14 bases between them. Germline V gives CDR1 SGHTA, CDR2 FQGNSA. This CDR3 region has 15 residues.

The genes are TRBV30 and TRBJ1-2; D perhaps matches TRBD1 (5 bases). The CDR3 has 14 amino acids. In germline, CDR1 is GTSNPN, CDR2 SVGIG (reference sequence). The V and J ends lost 2 bases and 6 bases respectively, with 16 bases between them. CDR3 coding DNA: TGTGCCTGGAGTCCCCGGGTAAGGGGACATGGCTACACCTTC. Translating it yields CAWSPRVRGHGYTF.

The rearrangement uses TRBV7-6 and TRBJ1-2; no clear D. The germline V gene has CDR1 SGHVS and CDR2 FNYEAQ. The CDR3 length is 15 residues. V was trimmed by 0 bases and J by 6 bases, leaving 14 bases between them. CDR3 loop: CASSLAGTDLNGYTF. In DNA form, the CDR3 reads TGTGCCAGCAGCTTAGCGGGAACGGACCTAAATGGCTACACCTTC.

The V call is TRBV7-9, the J call TRBJ2-3; 11 positions agree with TRBD2. The CDR3 loop spans 16 amino acids. Germline CDR1 SEHNR, CDR2 FQNEAQ (reference sequence). The trim removed 5 bases at V and 3 bases at J, leaving 7 bases unmatched. This chain's CDR3 is CASSPGPSGRTDTQYF. As DNA, the CDR3 is TGTGCCAGCAGCCCCGGCCCTAGCGGGAGGACAGATACGCAGTATTTT.

The chain is built from TRBV5-1 and TRBJ2-5; TRBD2 might be the D (5 bases). Germline loops: CDR1 SGHRS, CDR2 YFSETQ. With 1 base removed from V and 1 base from J, the gap between germline ends came to 8 bases. This CDR3 comprises 14 residues. Here the CDR3 reads CASSLSGIQETQYF. The DNA of the CDR3 is TGCGCCAGCAGCTTGTCGGGGATCCAAGAGACCCAGTACTTC.

This chain links TRBV9 with TRBJ2-1; 8 positions agree with TRBD2. The germline gives CDR1 SGDLS, CDR2 YYNGEE. This CDR3 is built from 16 residues. The ends lost 1 base at V and 2 bases at J; junction bases unmatched: 5. The CDR3 DNA reads TGTGCCAGCAGCGTATCGACCGGGGGGGCCTACAATGAGCAGTTCTTC. As protein: CASSVSTGGAYNEQFF. The full variable domain, completed using reference TRBV9 and TRBJ2-1, is DSGVTQTPKHLITATGQRVTLRCSPRSGDLSVYWYQQSLDQGLQFLIQYYNGEERAKGNILERFSAQQFPDLHSELNLSSLELGDSALYFCASSVSTGGAYNEQFFGPGTRLTVL.

The chain carries TRBV5-1 and TRBJ1-1; D is perhaps TRBD1 (5 bases). The CDR3 sequence is 14 residues long. Trimming shortened V by 0 bases and J by 6 bases, and 12 bases separated the two germline ends. Germline V gene lookup returns CDR1 SGHRS and CDR2 YFSETQ. The CDR3 region is CASSLEGRGAEAFF. In DNA, the CDR3 is TGCGCCAGCAGCTTGGAAGGCCGGGGGGCTGAAGCTTTCTTT.

V gene TRBV5-1 combines with J gene TRBJ1-6; D is ambiguous. The CDR3 spans 15 residues. Deletions cut 0 bases from V and 6 bases from J, with 10 bases between. CDR1 and CDR2 (germline): SGHRS, YFSETQ. CDR3 amino acids: CASSLDVRGNSPLHF. CDR3 coding DNA: TGCGCCAGCAGCTTGGACGTGCGGGGTAATTCACCCCTCCACTTT.

The chain has TRBV7-8 and TRBJ2-3, with unresolved D. CDR3 length equals 15 residues. In germline, CDR1 is SGHVS, CDR2 FQNEAQ. The V and J ends lost 3 bases and 3 bases respectively, with 13 bases between them. CDR3 nucleotide sequence: TGTGCCAGCAGCTTCAGTAGGGTTACGACAGATACGCAGTATTTT. This sequence encodes CASSFSRVTTDTQYF.

The V gene is TRBV7-9, the J gene TRBJ2-7, with 11 positions matching TRBD2. The CDR3 sequence is 15 residues long. V dropped 5 bases and J dropped 1; count of bases not matched to a gene: 4. Germline lookup yields CDR1 SEHNR and CDR2 FQNEAQ (reference sequence). In DNA form, the CDR3 reads TGTGCCAGCAGCCCACTAGCGGGAGTATCCTACGAGCAGTACTTC. It encodes CASSPLAGVSYEQYF.

The genes are TRBV3-1 (or the pseudogene TRBV3-2) and TRBJ1-2; 9 positions agree with TRBD1. This CDR3 comprises 14 residues. CDR1 is LGHDT and CDR2 is YNNKEL in the germline V gene (reference sequence). The V segment lost 1 base and the J segment 6 bases; nucleotides outside the gene matches: 3. The DNA of the CDR3 is TGTGCCAGCAGCCAAGTGGGACAGGGACATGGCTACACCTTC. It encodes CASSQVGQGHGYTF.

V and J are TRBV5-1 and TRBJ2-7, with D possibly called TRBD1 or TRBD2 (5 bases each). V gave up 7 bases and J gave up 3 bases, with 11 bases separating them. CDR1 is SGHRS, CDR2 YFSETQ, per germline. The CDR3 sequence is 12 residues long. The chain's CDR3 is CASRRENYEQYF. As DNA, the CDR3 is TGCGCCAGCCGCAGGGAGAACTACGAGCAGTACTTC.

V is TRBV2 and J is TRBJ2-7; D gene ambiguous. With 7 bases removed from V and 5 bases from J, the gap between germline ends came to 12 bases. Germline CDR1 SNHLY, CDR2 FYNNEI. The CDR3 loop spans 12 amino acids. CDR3 sequence reads: CASNLGWDEQYF. The CDR3 DNA is TGTGCCAGCAATTTGGGTTGGGACGAGCAGTACTTC.

This clone was recorded only once. The gene calls are TRBV19 and TRBJ2-7, with unresolved D. Trimming shortened V by 3 bases and J by 7 bases, and 13 bases separated the two germline ends. CDR1 is LNHDA, CDR2 SQIVND, per germline (reference sequence). The CDR3 contains 13 residues. CDR3 region: CASSMTSHGEQYF. As DNA, the CDR3 is TGTGCCAGTAGTATGACCTCCCACGGAGAGCAGTACTTC. The entire variable domain, with the rest obtained from reference TRBV19 and TRBJ2-7, is as follows: DGGITQSPKYLFRKEGQNVTLSCEQNLNHDAMYWYRQDPGQGLRLIYYSQIVNDFQKGDIAEGYSVSREKKESFPLTVTSAQKNPTAFYLCASSMTSHGEQYFGPGTRLTVT.

The sample holds one count of this clone. J is TRBJ2-2 and V is TRBV11-3; tentative D call: TRBD2 (6 bases). Germline V CDR1 and CDR2: SGHNT, YENEEA. This CDR3 is built from 14 residues. V was pared by 0 bases and J by 8 bases, with 10 bases between. The CDR3 here is CASSLDLGGGELFF. In nucleotides, the CDR3 is TGTGCCAGCAGCTTAGATCTCGGAGGGGGGGAGCTGTTTTTT.

The chain links TRBV5-4 to TRBJ1-6; a possible D gene is TRBD1 (5 bases). The CDR3 is made up of 14 amino acids. Deletions cut 0 bases from V and 11 bases from J, with 12 bases between. Germline lookup yields CDR1 SGHNT and CDR2 YYREEE (reference sequence). The CDR3 DNA follows: TGTGCCAGCAGCTTGGACAGGATTAACACACCCCTCCACTTT. It yields the protein CASSLDRINTPLHF. Using reference TRBV5-4 and TRBJ1-6 for the parts outside the CDR3, the full variable domain is ETGVTQSPTHLIKTRGQQVTLRCSSQSGHNTVSWYQQALGQGPQFIFQYYREEENGRGNFPPRFSGLQFPNYSSELNVNALELDDSALYLCASSLDRINTPLHFGNGTRLTVT.

The J gene is TRBJ1-4, the V gene TRBV2; a possible D gene is TRBD1 (5 bases). The CDR3 is made up of 13 amino acids. CDR1 and CDR2 (germline): SNHLY, FYNNEI. Between the trimmed V and J ends, which lost 10 bases and 6 bases, there was a span of 15 bases. CDR3 bases: TGTGCCACTCGGTTGGGGGGGTATGAAAAACTGTTTTTT. Translation gives CATRLGGYEKLFF.

The chain links TRBV28 to TRBJ1-1; D not certain. The germline V and J ends were trimmed by 3 bases and 4 bases, with 9 bases remaining between them. This CDR3 spans 13 amino acids. Germline V gene data show CDR1 as MDHEN and CDR2 as SYDVKM. The CDR3 region has the DNA TGTGCCAGCAGTTTGGGTCTGGGCACTGAAGCTTTCTTT. It translates to CASSLGLGTEAFF.

A single count supports this clone. The chain links TRBV4-3 to TRBJ1-1; D not resolved. V was cut by 0 bases and J by 3 bases, with 11 bases left in between. Germline CDR1 reads LGHNA; CDR2 reads YSLEER. This CDR3 spans 15 amino acids. The CDR3 region has the DNA TGCGCCAGCAGCCAAGATTCTGGGAGGGACACTGAAGCTTTCTTT. Translated: CASSQDSGRDTEAFF.